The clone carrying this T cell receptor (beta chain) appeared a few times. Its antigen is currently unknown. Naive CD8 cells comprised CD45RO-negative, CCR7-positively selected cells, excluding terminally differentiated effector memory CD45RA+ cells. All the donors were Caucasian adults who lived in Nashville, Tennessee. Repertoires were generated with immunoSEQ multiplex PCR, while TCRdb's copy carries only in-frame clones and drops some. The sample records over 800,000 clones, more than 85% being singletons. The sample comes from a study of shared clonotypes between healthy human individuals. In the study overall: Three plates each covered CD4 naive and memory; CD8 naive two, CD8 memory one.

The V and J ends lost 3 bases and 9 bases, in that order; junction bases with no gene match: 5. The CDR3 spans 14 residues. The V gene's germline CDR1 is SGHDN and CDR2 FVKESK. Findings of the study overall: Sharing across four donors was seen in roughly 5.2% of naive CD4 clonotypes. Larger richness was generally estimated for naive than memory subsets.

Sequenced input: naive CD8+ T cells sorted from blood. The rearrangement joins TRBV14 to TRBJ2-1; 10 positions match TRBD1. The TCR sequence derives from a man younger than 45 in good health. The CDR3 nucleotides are TGTGCCAGCAGCCACTGGGGGACAGGGGCTGAGCAGTTCTTC. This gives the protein CASSHWGTGAEQFF.